The T cell receptor (beta chain) described here comes from a study of blood T cell repertoires in COVID-19. Study-level background: COVID-19 samples from acute and convalescent phases originated in the United States, Italy and Spain. Sources were T cells, B-cell-depleted T cells, or PBMCs; the material itself was cDNA or gDNA.

Under the authors' procedure: Reference gene primers were amplified, and this amplification served to estimate nucleated cell counts. Generated by immunoSEQ multiplex PCR, the TCRdb table keeps only in-frame clones and is missing some. The V and J calls and clone size are taken from that table; D and trimming were inferred from the DNA. The table lists around 69,000 clones, 70% to 90% of them singletons. Trimming took 4 bases from V and 2 from J, leaving 12 bases between them. The germline gives CDR1 SGHVS, CDR2 FQNEAQ. This CDR3 is built from 15 residues. The sample taken for sequencing was peripheral blood. The chain carries TRBV7-8 and TRBJ1-5; the D gene is possibly TRBD1 (5 bases). This receptor was identified in a man aged 45-60 years with acute or convalescent COVID-19. The CDR3 coding sequence is TGTGCCAGCAGCTCAAACGGAGGGGGCAATCAGCCCCAGCATTTT. It specifies CASSSNGGGNQPQHF.